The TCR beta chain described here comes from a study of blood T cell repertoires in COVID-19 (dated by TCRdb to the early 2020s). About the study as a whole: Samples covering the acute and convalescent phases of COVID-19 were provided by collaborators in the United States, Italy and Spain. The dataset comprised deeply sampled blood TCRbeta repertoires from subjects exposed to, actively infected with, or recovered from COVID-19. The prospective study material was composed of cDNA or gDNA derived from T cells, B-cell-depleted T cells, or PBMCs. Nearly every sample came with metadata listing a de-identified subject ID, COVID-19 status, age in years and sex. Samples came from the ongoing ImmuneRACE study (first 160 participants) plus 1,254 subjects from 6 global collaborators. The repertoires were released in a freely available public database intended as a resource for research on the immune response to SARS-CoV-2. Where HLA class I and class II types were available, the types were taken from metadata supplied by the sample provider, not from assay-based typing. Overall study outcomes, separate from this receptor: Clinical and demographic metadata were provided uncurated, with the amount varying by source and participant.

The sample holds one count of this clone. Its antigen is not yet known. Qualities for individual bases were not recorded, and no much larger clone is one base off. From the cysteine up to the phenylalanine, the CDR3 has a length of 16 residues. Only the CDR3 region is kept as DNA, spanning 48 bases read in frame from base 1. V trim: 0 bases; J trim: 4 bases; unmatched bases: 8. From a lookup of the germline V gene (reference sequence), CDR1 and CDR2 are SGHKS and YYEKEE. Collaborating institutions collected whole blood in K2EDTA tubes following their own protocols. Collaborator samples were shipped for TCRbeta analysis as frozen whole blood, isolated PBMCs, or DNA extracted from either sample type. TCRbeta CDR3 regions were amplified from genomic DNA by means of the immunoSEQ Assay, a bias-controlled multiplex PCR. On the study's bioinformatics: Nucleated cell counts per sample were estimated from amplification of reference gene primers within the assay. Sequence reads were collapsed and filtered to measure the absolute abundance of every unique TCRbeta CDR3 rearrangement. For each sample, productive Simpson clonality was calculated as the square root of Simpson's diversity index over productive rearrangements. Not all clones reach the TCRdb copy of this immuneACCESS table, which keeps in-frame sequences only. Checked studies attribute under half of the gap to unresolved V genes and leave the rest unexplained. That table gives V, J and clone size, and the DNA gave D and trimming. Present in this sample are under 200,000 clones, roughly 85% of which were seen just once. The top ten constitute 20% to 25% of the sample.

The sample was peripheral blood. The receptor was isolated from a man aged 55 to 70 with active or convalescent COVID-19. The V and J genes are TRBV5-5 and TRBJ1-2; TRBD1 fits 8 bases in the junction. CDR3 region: CASSLGTGSNFYGYTF. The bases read TGTGCCAGCAGCTTGGGGACAGGGTCGAACTTCTATGGCTACACCTTC.